Included here is one T cell receptor (beta chain) sequence, with context. The ends were cut back, 5 bases at V and 6 bases at J, with 19 bases in the middle. This CDR3 spans 15 amino acids. Germline CDR1 and CDR2: SGHVS and FQNEAQ. The sample originates from a study of blood T cell repertoires in COVID-19. Overall study: Samples came from the United States, Italy and Spain, spanning acute and convalescent COVID-19. Sources were T cells, B-cell-depleted T cells, or PBMCs; the material itself was cDNA or gDNA.

TCRdb's copy holds only in-frame clones and misses some; the assay was immunoSEQ multiplex PCR. The data show hundreds of thousands of clones, approximately 86% seen once. This receptor was taken from a woman aged 45-60 years with active or convalescent COVID-19. The sample was peripheral blood. V is TRBV7-8 and J is TRBJ1-2; perhaps TRBD1 as D (6 bases). As DNA, the CDR3 is TGTGCCAGCAGCACGTCGACAGGAGTATATAATGGCTACACCTTC. Translation gives CASSTSTGVYNGYTF.